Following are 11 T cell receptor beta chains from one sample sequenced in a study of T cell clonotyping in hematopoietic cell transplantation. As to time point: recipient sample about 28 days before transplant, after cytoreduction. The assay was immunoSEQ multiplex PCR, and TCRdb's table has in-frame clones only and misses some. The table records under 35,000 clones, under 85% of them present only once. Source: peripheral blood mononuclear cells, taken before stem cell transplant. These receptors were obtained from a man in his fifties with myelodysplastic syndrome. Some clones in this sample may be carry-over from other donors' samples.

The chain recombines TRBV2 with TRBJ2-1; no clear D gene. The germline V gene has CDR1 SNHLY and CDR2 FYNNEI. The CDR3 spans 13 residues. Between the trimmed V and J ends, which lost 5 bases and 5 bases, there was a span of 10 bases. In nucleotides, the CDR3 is TGTGCCAGCAGTTGGCTGGTAGACAATGAGCAGTTCTTC. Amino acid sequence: CASSWLVDNEQFF.

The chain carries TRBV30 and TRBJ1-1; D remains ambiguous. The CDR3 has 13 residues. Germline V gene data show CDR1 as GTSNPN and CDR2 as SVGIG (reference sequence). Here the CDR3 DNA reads TGTGCTCGGAAGCCTCTAGAATACACTGAAGCTTTCTTT. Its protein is CARKPLEYTEAFF.

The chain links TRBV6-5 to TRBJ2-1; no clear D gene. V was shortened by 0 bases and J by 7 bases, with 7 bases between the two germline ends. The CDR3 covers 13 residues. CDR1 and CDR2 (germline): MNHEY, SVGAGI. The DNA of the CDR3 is TGTGCCAGCAGTTACTCAGGGCCTAATGAGCAGTTCTTC. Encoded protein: CASSYSGPNEQFF.

CDR3 in DNA: TGCAGCGTTGAAGGCCTAGCGGGGGAGATTTTTCGCACAGATACGCAGTATTTT. Translation: CSVEGLAGEIFRTDTQYF. This chain uses TRBV29-1 with TRBJ2-3, with 10 bases lining up with TRBD2. V was pared by 1 base and J by 1 base, with 11 bases of the junction left unmatched. The CDR3 extends over 18 amino acids. Per germline, CDR1 SQVTM and CDR2 ANQGSEA.

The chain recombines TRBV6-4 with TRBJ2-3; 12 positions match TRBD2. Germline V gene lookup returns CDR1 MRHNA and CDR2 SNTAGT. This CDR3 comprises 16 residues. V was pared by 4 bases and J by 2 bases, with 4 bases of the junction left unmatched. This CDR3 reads CASSAASGGATDTQYF. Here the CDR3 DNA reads TGTGCCAGCAGTGCGGCTAGCGGGGGGGCCACAGATACGCAGTATTTT.

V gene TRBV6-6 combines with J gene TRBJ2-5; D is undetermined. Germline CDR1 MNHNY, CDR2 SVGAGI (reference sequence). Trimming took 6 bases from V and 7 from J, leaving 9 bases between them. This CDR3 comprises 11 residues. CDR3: CASRTSGTQYF. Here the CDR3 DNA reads TGTGCCAGCAGGACCTCCGGGACCCAGTACTTC.

CDR3 protein: CASSLADIGPNEQYF. CDR3 bases: TGCGCCAGCAGCTTGGCGGACATAGGCCCTAACGAGCAGTACTTC. The gene calls are TRBV5-1 and TRBJ2-7, with D tentatively TRBD1 (5 bases). The CDR3 is made up of 15 amino acids. Germline CDR1 reads SGHRS; CDR2 reads YFSETQ. Trimming stripped 0 bases from V and 5 bases from J, with 15 bases between.

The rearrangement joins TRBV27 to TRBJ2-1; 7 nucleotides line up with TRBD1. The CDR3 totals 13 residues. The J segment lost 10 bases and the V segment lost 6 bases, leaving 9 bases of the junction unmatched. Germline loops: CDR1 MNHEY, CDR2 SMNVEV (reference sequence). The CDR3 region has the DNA TGTGCCAGCAGGATGACAGGGCGCGGAGAGCAGTTCTTC. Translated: CASRMTGRGEQFF.

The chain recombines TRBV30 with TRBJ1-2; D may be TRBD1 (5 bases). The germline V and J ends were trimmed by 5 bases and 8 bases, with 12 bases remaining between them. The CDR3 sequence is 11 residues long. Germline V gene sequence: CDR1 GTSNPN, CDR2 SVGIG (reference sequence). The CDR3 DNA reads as TGTGCCTGGGAGGGACTGGGCGGCTACACCTTC. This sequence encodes CAWEGLGGYTF.

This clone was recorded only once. The CDR3 DNA reads TGTGCCTGGAGTGTGGCAGGGGGGCTTGGCTACACCTTC. It encodes CAWSVAGGLGYTF. This chain connects TRBV30 to TRBJ1-2; 7 positions agree with TRBD1. Germline V gene lookup returns CDR1 GTSNPN and CDR2 SVGIG (reference sequence). The CDR3 extends over 13 amino acids. The J segment lost 7 bases and the V segment lost 0 bases, leaving 5 bases of the junction unmatched. Complete variable domain (other parts from reference TRBV30 and TRBJ1-2): SQTIHQWPATLVQPVGSPLSLECTVEGTSNPNLYWYRQAAGRGLQLLFYSVGIGQISSEVPQNLSASRPQDRQFILSSKKLLLSDSGFYLCAWSVAGGLGYTFGSGTRLTVV.

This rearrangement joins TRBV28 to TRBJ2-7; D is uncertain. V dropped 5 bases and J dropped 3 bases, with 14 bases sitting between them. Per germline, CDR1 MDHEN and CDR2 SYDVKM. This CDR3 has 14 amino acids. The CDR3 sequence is CASSPPGLNYEQYF. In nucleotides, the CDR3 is TGTGCCAGCAGTCCCCCGGGCTTAAACTACGAGCAGTACTTC.